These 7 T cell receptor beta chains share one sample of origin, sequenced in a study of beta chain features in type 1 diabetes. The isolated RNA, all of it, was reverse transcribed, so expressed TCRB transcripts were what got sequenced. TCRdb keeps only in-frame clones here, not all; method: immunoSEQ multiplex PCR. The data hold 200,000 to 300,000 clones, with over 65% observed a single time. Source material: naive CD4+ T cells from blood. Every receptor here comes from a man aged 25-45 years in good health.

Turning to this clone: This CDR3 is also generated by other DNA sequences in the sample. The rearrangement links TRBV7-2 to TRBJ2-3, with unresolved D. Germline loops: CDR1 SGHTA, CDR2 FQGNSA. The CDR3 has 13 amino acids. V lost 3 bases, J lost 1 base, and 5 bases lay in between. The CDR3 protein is CASSFTRTDTQYF. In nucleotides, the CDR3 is TGTGCCAGCAGCTTTACCCGCACAGATACGCAGTATTTT.

The CDR3 DNA follows: TGTGCCAGCAGCACCCTTGGAGCGGGAGGGCTCAATGAGCAGTTCTTC. Residues: CASSTLGAGGLNEQFF. V and J are TRBV7-2 and TRBJ2-1, with 10 nucleotides matching TRBD2. Germline V CDR1 and CDR2: SGHTA, FQGNSA. This CDR3 has 16 residues. The V gene end was trimmed by 5 bases and the J gene end by 6 bases; junction bases not matched to a gene: 10.

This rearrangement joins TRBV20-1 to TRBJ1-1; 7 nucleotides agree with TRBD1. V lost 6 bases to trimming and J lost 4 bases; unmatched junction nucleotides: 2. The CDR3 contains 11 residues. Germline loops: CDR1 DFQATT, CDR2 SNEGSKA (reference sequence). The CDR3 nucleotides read TGCAGTGCCTACAGGGGCACTGAAGCTTTCTTT. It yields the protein CSAYRGTEAFF.

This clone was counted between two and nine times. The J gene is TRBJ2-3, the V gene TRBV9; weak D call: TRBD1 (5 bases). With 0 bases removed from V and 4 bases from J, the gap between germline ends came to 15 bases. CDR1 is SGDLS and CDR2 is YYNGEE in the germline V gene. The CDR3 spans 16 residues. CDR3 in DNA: TGTGCCAGCAGCGTAGGTCCGGCAGGGTCCCCAGATACGCAGTATTTT. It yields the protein CASSVGPAGSPDTQYF. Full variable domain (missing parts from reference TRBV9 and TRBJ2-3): DSGVTQTPKHLITATGQRVTLRCSPRSGDLSVYWYQQSLDQGLQFLIQYYNGEERAKGNILERFSAQQFPDLHSELNLSSLELGDSALYFCASSVGPAGSPDTQYFGPGTRLTVL.

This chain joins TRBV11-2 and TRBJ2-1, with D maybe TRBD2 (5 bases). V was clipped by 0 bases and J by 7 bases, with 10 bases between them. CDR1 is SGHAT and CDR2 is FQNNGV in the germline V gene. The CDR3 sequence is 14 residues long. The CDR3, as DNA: TGTGCCAGCAGCTTAGACCCAGGCGGGAATGAGCAGTTCTTC. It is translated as CASSLDPGGNEQFF.

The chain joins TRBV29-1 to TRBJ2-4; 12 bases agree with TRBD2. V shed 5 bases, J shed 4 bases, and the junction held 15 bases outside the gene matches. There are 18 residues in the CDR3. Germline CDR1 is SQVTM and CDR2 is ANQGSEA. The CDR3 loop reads CSVPRLAGVSIIKNIQYF. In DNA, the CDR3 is TGCAGCGTTCCCAGACTAGCGGGAGTCTCGATAATTAAAAACATTCAGTACTTC.

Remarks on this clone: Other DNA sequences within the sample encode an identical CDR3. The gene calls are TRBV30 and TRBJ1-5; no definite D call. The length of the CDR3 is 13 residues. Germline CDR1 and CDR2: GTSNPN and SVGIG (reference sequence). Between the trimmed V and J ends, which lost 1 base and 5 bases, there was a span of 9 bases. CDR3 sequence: CAWSDDGYQPQHF. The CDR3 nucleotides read TGTGCCTGGAGTGACGATGGGTATCAGCCCCAGCATTTT. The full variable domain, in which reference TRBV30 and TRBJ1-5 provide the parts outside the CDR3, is SQTIHQWPATLVQPVGSPLSLECTVEGTSNPNLYWYRQAAGRGLQLLFYSVGIGQISSEVPQNLSASRPQDRQFILSSKKLLLSDSGFYLCAWSDDGYQPQHFGDGTRLSIL.